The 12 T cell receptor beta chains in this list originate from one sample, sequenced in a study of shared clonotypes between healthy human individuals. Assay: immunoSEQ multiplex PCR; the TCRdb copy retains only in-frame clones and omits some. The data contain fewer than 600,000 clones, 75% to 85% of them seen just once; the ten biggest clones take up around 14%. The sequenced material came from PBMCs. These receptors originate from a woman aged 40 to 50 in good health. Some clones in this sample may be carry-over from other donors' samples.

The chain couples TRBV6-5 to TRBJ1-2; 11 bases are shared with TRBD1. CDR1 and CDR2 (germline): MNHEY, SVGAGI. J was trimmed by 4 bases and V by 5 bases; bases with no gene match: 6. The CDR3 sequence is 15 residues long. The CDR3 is CASSPGGTGGYGYTF. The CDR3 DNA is TGTGCCAGCAGTCCTGGCGGGACAGGGGGCTATGGCTACACCTTC.

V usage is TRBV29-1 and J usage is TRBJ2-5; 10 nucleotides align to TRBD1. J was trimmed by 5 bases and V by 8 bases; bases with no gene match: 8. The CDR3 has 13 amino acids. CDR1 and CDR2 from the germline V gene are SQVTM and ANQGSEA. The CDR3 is CSIGTGEVETQYF. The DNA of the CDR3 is TGCAGCATTGGGACAGGGGAGGTGGAGACCCAGTACTTC. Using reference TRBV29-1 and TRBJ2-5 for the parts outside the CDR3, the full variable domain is SAVISQKPSRDICQRGTSLTIQCQVDSQVTMMFWYRQQPGQSLTLIATANQGSEATYESGFVIDKFPISRPNLTFSTLTVSNMSPEDSSIYLCSIGTGEVETQYFGPGTRLLVL.

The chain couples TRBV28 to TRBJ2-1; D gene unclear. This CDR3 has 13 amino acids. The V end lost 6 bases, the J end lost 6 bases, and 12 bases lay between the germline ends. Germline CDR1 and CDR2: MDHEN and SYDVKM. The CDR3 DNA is TGTGCCAGCAGCAACTTCGGCAGCAATGAGCAGTTCTTC. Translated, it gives CASSNFGSNEQFF.

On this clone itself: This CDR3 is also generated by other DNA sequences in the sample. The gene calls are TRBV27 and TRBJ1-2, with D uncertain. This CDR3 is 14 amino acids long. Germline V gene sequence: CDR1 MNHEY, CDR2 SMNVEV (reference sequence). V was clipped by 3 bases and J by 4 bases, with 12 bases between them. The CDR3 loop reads CASSFGRVGYGYTF. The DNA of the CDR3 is TGTGCCAGCAGTTTTGGTCGGGTTGGCTATGGCTACACCTTC.

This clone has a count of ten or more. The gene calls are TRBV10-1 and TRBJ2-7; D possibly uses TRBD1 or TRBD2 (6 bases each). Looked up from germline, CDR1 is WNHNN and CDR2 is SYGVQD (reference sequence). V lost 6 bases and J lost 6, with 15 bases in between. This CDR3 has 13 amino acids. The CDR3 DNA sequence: TGCGCCAGCAGCCCGAGCAGGGGAGGCGAGCAGTACTTC. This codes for CASSPSRGGEQYF.

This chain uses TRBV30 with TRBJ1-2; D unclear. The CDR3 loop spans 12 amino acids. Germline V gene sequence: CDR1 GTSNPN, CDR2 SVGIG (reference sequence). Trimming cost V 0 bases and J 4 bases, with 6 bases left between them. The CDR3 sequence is CAWSVQTYGYTF. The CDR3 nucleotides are TGTGCCTGGAGTGTACAAACCTATGGCTACACCTTC.

The CDR3 region has the DNA TGCGCCAGCAGCCAAGATTTAGAGGGGTGGGAGACCCAGTACTTC. This encodes CASSQDLEGWETQYF. The chain is built from TRBV4-3 and TRBJ2-5, with D possibly called TRBD1 or TRBD2 (5 bases each). The CDR3 has 15 amino acids. Trimming shortened V by 0 bases and J by 5 bases, and 13 bases separated the two germline ends. Germline CDR1 and CDR2: LGHNA and YSLEER.

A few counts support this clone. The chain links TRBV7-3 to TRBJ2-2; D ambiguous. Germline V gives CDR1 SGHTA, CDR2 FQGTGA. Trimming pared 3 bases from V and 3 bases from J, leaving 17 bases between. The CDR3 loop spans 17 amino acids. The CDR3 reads CASSFGPASLHTGELFF. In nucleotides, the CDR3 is TGTGCCAGCAGCTTCGGCCCCGCCAGCCTTCACACCGGGGAGCTGTTTTTT.

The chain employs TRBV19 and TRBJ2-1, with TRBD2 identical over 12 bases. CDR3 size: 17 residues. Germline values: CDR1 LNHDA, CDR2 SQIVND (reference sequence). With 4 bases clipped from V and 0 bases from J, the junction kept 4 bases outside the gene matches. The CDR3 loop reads CASSKPGLAGSYNEQFF. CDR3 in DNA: TGTGCCAGTAGTAAACCGGGACTAGCGGGCTCCTACAATGAGCAGTTCTTC.

In DNA, the CDR3 is TGTGCCAGCAGCTTAGTTCCGGGGACAGATACGCAGTATTTT. It yields the protein CASSLVPGTDTQYF. The chain carries TRBV7-3 and TRBJ2-3; tentatively, D is TRBD2 (5 bases). V lost 2 bases and J 3 bases, leaving 9 bases between the germline ends. The CDR3 has 14 amino acids. CDR1 is SGHTA, CDR2 FQGTGA, per germline.

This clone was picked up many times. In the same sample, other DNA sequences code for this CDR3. CDR3 loop: CASSRDSANTGELFF. In DNA form, the CDR3 reads TGCGCCAGCAGCCGGGACTCTGCGAACACCGGGGAGCTGTTTTTT. V and J are TRBV10-1 and TRBJ2-2, with TRBD2 as a possible D gene (6 bases). The CDR3 covers 15 residues. The V and J ends lost 6 bases and 0 bases respectively, with 11 bases between them. CDR1 is WNHNN, CDR2 SYGVQD, per germline (reference sequence).

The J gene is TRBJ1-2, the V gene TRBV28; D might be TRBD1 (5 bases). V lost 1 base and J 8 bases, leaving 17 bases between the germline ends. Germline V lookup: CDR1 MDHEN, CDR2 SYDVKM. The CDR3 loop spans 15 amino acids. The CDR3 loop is CASSLSWQGRGGYTF. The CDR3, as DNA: TGTGCCAGCAGTTTATCGTGGCAGGGCCGAGGGGGCTACACCTTC.